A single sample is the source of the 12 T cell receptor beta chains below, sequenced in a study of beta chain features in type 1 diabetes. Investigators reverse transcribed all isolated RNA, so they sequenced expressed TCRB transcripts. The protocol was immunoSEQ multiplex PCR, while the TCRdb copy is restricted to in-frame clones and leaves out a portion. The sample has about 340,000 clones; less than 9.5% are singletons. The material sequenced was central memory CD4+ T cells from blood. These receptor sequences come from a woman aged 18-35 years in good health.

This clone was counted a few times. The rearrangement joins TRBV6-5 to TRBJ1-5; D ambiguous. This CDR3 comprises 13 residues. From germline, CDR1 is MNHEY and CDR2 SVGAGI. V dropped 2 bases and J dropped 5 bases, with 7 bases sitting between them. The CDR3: CASSYRADQPQHF. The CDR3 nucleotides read TGTGCCAGCAGTTACCGGGCGGATCAGCCCCAGCATTTT.

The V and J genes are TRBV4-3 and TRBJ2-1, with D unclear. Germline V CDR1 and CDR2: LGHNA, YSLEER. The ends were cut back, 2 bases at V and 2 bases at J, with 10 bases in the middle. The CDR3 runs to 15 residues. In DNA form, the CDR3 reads TGCGCCAGCAGCCAACAGCTGACTGCCTACAATGAGCAGTTCTTC. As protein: CASSQQLTAYNEQFF.

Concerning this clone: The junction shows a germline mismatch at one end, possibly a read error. The CDR3 sequence: CASSYSGHVGTEAFF. CDR3 DNA sequence: TGTGCCAGCAGTTACTCGGGGCACGTGGGCACTGAAGCTTTCTTT. The chain recombines TRBV10-3 with TRBJ1-1; D may be TRBD1 (5 bases). The CDR3 is 15 amino acids. Germline V CDR1 and CDR2: ENHRY, SYGVKD.

CDR3 coding DNA: TGCGCCAGCAGGGTAGTTATAACCACCGGGGAGCTGTTTTTT. Translated: CASRVVITTGELFF. The rearrangement uses TRBV5-1 and TRBJ2-2; D not resolved. There are 14 residues in the CDR3. Trimming shortened V by 5 bases and J by 4 bases, and 12 bases separated the two germline ends. Per germline, CDR1 SGHRS and CDR2 YFSETQ.

CDR3 in DNA: TGTGCCAGCAGCTTAGAGCTGACAGAGCAGTACTTC. Its protein product is CASSLELTEQYF. The J gene is TRBJ2-7, the V gene TRBV7-2, with no clear D. Trimming cost V 1 base and J 7 bases, with 8 bases left between them. Germline-derived CDR1 and CDR2 are SGHTA and FQGNSA. This CDR3 contains 12 residues.

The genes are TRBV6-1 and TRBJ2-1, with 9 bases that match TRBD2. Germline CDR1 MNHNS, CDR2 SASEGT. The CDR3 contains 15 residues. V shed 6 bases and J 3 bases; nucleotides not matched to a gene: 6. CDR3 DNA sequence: TGTGCCAGCAGGGGGTCGACTAGCGGCTACAATGAGCAGTTCTTC. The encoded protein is CASRGSTSGYNEQFF.

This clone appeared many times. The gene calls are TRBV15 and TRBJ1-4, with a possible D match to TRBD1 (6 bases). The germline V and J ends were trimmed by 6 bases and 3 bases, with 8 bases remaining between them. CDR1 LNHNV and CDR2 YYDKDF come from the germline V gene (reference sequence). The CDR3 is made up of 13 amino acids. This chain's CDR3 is CATRGQPNEKLFF. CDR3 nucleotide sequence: TGTGCCACCAGAGGACAGCCTAATGAAAAACTGTTTTTT. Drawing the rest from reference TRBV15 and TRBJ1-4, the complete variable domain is DAMVIQNPRYQVTQFGKPVTLSCSQTLNHNVMYWYQQKSSQAPKLLFHYYDKDFNNEADTPDNFQSRRPNTSFCFLDIRSPGLGDTAMYLCATRGQPNEKLFFGSGTQLSVL.

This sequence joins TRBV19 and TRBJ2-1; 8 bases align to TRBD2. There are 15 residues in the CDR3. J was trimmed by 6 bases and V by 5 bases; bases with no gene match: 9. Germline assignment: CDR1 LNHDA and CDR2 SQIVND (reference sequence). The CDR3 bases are TGTGCCAGTAGTCCAAACCCCACTAGCGGCAATGAGCAGTTCTTC. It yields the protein CASSPNPTSGNEQFF.

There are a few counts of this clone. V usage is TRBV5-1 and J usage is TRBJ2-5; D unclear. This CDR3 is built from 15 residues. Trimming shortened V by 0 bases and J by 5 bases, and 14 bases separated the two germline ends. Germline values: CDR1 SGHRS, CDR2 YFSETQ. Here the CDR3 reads CASSLAGQVPETQYF. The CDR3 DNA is TGCGCCAGCAGCTTGGCCGGGCAGGTTCCGGAGACCCAGTACTTC. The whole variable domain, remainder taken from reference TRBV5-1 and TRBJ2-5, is KAGVTQTPRYLIKTRGQQVTLSCSPISGHRSVSWYQQTPGQGLQFLFEYFSETQRNKGNFPGRFSGRQFSNSRSEMNVSTLELGDSALYLCASSLAGQVPETQYFGPGTRLLVL.

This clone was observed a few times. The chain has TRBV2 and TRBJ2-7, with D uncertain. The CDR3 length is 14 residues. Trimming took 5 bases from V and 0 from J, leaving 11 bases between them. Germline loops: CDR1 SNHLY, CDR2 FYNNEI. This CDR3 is CASSWSRSSYEQYF. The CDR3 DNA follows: TGTGCCAGCAGTTGGTCGAGGAGCTCCTACGAGCAGTACTTC.

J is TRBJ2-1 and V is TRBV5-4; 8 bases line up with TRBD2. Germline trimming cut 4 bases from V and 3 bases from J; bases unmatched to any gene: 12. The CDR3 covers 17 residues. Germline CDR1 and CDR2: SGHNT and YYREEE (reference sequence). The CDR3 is CASSQTLLLADYNEQFF. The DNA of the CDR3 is TGTGCCAGCAGCCAAACCTTACTACTAGCGGACTACAATGAGCAGTTCTTC.

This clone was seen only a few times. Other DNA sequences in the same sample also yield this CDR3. CDR3 in DNA: TGCGCCAGCAGCCAAGATCTAGCGGGAGGGGCAGATACGCAGTATTTT. Its protein is CASSQDLAGGADTQYF. V usage is TRBV4-3 and J usage is TRBJ2-3; 12 nucleotides align to TRBD2. The CDR3 consists of 16 residues. The junction had 2 bases not matched to a gene; V was cut back by 0 bases and J by 4 bases. CDR1 LGHNA and CDR2 YSLEER come from the germline V gene.